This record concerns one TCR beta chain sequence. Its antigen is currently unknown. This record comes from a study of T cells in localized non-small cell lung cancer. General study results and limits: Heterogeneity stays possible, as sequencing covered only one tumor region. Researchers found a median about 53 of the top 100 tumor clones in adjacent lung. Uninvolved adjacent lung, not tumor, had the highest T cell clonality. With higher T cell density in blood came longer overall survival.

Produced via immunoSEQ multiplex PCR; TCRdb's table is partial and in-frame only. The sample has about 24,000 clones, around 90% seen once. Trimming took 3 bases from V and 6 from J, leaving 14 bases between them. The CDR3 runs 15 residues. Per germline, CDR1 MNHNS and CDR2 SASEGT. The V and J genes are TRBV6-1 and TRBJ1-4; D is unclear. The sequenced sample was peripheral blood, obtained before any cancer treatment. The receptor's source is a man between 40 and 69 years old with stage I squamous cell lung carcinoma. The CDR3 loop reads CASSEGLGSDEKLFF. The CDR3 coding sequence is TGTGCCAGCAGTGAGGGCCTTGGGAGCGATGAAAAACTGTTTTTT.